This T cell receptor (beta chain) was found in a study of blood T cell repertoires in COVID-19. Study background: Sample material is recorded as cDNA or gDNA derived from T cells, B-cell-depleted T cells, or PBMCs.

Unmatched junction bases numbered 7, after V lost 7 bases and J lost 0 bases. The CDR3 runs to 15 residues. Germline CDR1 reads LNHDA; CDR2 reads SQIVND (reference sequence). Assay used: immunoSEQ multiplex PCR; TCRdb lists only in-frame clones, some missing. Seen here are nearly 300,000 clones, roughly 89% observed once, and the top ten hold 2.5% to 3%. Participant age was about 18 to 89 years, and participants resided in approximately 24 US areas. Cohorts were based on clinical histories the participants reported. A COVID-19 case had been met by exposed participants during the 2 weeks before study entry.

This TCR was recovered from a woman aged 50 to 65 who had been exposed to COVID-19. Source material: PBMCs or T cells enriched from blood (not recorded which). The chain couples TRBV19 to TRBJ2-7; 9 nucleotides align to TRBD2. CDR3 amino acids: CASTRAGGSSYEQYF. In DNA form, the CDR3 reads TGTGCCAGTACCCGAGCGGGGGGCTCCTCCTACGAGCAGTACTTC.